One sample yielded the 31 T cell receptor beta chains listed below, sequenced in a study of T cells in Graves' hyperthyroidism and ophthalmopathy. The CDR3 regions of TCR beta were amplified from RNA transcripts. HTBI primers were employed in a first-round RT-PCR of the TCR CDR3. MiXCR, run by TCRdb on the multiplex PCR reads, gives a single entry per CDR3 protein. The top ten clones hold approximately 18% of a sample with fewer than 700,000 distinct CDR3 sequences, more than 15% of them seen once. Sequenced sample: blood. These receptors were taken from a woman in her late teens or twenties with Graves' ophthalmopathy.

This clonotype was seen many times. The genes are TRBV7-2 and TRBJ2-7, with D perhaps assigned TRBD1 or TRBD2 (5 bases each). The germline V gene encodes CDR1 SGHTA and CDR2 FQGNSA. The CDR3 contains 16 residues. The V and J ends lost 1 base and 2 bases respectively, with 15 bases between them. For the CDR3, the DNA is TGTGCCAGCAGCTTAGAGGGGCGGGCAATTCCCTACGAGCAGTACTTC. Translated, it gives CASSLEGRAIPYEQYF.

This sequence joins TRBV28 and TRBJ2-3, with 10 bases aligning to TRBD1. V lost 7 bases to trimming and J lost 4 bases; unmatched junction nucleotides: 5. Germline V gene lookup returns CDR1 MDHEN and CDR2 SYDVKM. This CDR3 has 14 amino acids. DNA for the CDR3: TGTGCCAGCAAGACAGGGGGCCCTTCAGATACGCAGTATTTT. Translating it yields CASKTGGPSDTQYF. Full variable domain (missing parts from reference TRBV28 and TRBJ2-3): DVKVTQSSRYLVKRTGEKVFLECVQDMDHENMFWYRQDPGLGLRLIYFSYDVKMKEKGDIPEGYSVSREKKERFSLILESASTNQTSMYLCASKTGGPSDTQYFGPGTRLTVL.

This clonotype has a handful of counts. The chain joins TRBV2 to TRBJ2-2, with TRBD1 as a possible D gene (5 bases). From germline, CDR1 is SNHLY and CDR2 FYNNEI. CDR3 length: 12 residues. The V end was cut by 7 bases, the J end by 10 bases, with 13 bases between. The CDR3 region is CASISYRQELFF. CDR3 nucleotides: TGTGCCAGCATTAGTTACAGGCAGGAGCTGTTTTTT.

The chain recombines TRBV7-8 with TRBJ2-3; perhaps TRBD1 as D (7 bases). Germline CDR1 and CDR2: SGHVS and FQNEAQ. Trimming shortened V by 1 base and J by 2 bases, and 13 bases separated the two germline ends. The CDR3 contains 16 residues. CDR3 protein: CASSLVRDSNTDTQYF. The CDR3 coding sequence is TGTGCCAGCAGCTTAGTGCGGGACAGCAACACAGATACGCAGTATTTT. Filled out from reference TRBV7-8 and TRBJ2-3, the complete variable domain reads GAGVSQSPRYKVAKRGQDVALRCDPISGHVSLFWYQQALGQGPEFLTYFQNEAQLDKSGLPSDRFFAERPEGSVSTLKIQRTQQEDSAVYLCASSLVRDSNTDTQYFGPGTRLTVL.

This clonotype has a handful of counts. V gene TRBV9 combines with J gene TRBJ2-2; 7 bases are shared with TRBD1. CDR3 length: 17 amino acids. With 0 bases clipped from V and 3 bases from J, the junction kept 8 bases outside the gene matches. Germline CDR1 and CDR2: SGDLS and YYNGEE. The CDR3 reads CASSVERSQGDTGELFF. CDR3 DNA: TGTGCCAGCAGCGTAGAAAGGAGCCAGGGGGACACCGGGGAGCTGTTTTTT. Together with reference TRBV9 and TRBJ2-2, the CDR3 gives the full variable domain: DSGVTQTPKHLITATGQRVTLRCSPRSGDLSVYWYQQSLDQGLQFLIQYYNGEERAKGNILERFSAQQFPDLHSELNLSSLELGDSALYFCASSVERSQGDTGELFFGEGSRLTVL.

The sample holds many counts of this clonotype. V and J are TRBV7-9 and TRBJ2-3, with D perhaps matching TRBD2 (6 bases). The CDR3 contains 16 residues. The germline V gene has CDR1 SEHNR and CDR2 FQNEAQ (reference sequence). V was trimmed by 0 bases and J by 6 bases, leaving 16 bases between them. The CDR3 DNA is TGTGCCAGCAGCTTAGCCAGACTAGTATCCTCGGATACGCAGTATTTT. This translates into CASSLARLVSSDTQYF.

This clonotype has at least ten counts. V gene TRBV12-3 or TRBV12-4 combines with J gene TRBJ1-2; no definite D call. This CDR3 has 13 amino acids. Between the trimmed V and J ends, which lost 2 bases and 6 bases, there was a span of 10 bases. CDR3: CASSLKGSHGYTF. CDR3 DNA sequence: TGTGCCAGCAGTTTAAAGGGAAGCCATGGCTACACCTTC.

This sequence joins TRBV3-1 and TRBJ2-2; 9 bases agree with TRBD2. The ends lost 4 bases at V and 7 bases at J; junction bases unmatched: 1. Germline V lookup: CDR1 LGHDT, CDR2 YNNKEL (reference sequence). This CDR3 has 13 amino acids. The CDR3 DNA follows: TGTGCCAGCAGCCCGACTAGCGGCGGGGAGCTGTTTTTT. Protein product: CASSPTSGGELFF.

This clonotype was seen repeatedly, ten times or more. V and J are TRBV27 and TRBJ2-7; D possibly corresponds to TRBD2 (5 bases). There are 15 residues in the CDR3. From germline, CDR1 is MNHEY and CDR2 SMNVEV (reference sequence). The V gene lost 3 bases and the J gene lost 2 bases, with 14 bases spanning the gap. The CDR3 nucleotides are TGTGCCAGCAGTTTGGCGGGTACACCTACCTACGAGCAGTACTTC. Translating gives CASSLAGTPTYEQYF.

Ten or more counts support this clonotype. V is TRBV11-2 and J is TRBJ2-5; 9 nucleotides agree with TRBD1. CDR3 length: 14 amino acids. Germline values: CDR1 SGHAT, CDR2 FQNNGV. Unmatched junction bases numbered 6, after V lost 3 bases and J lost 7 bases. DNA for the CDR3: TGTGCCAGCAGCTTGAATCCGGGACAGGGGACCCAGTACTTC. Encoded protein: CASSLNPGQGTQYF. The full variable domain, with the rest looked up from reference TRBV11-2 and TRBJ2-5, is EAGVAQSPRYKIIEKRQSVAFWCNPISGHATLYWYQQILGQGPKLLIQFQNNGVVDDSQLPKDRFSAERLKGVDSTLKIQPAKLEDSAVYLCASSLNPGQGTQYFGPGTRLLVL.

A remark on this clonotype: This sequence may be a read error, since a much larger clone differs from it by one base. The CDR3 end shows no conserved phenylalanine or tryptophan, and so a read error is likely. V and J are TRBV2 and TRBJ1-5; no clear D. V lost 5 bases to trimming and J lost 0 bases, with 8 bases between them. This CDR3 comprises 14 residues. Per the germline V gene, CDR1 is SNHLY and CDR2 is FYNNEI. In DNA form, the CDR3 reads TGTGCCAGCAGTTTTTATCCTAGCAATCAGCCCCAGCATCTT. Residues: CASSFYPSNQPQHL.

A note on this clonotype: This may arise from a read error, as a much more abundant clone is one base away. The rearrangement joins TRBV20-1 to TRBJ1-2, with 7 positions matching TRBD1. The length of the CDR3 is 13 residues. Losses at the gene ends were 4 bases for V and 2 bases for J; bases not matched to a gene: 4. Germline CDR1 and CDR2: DFQATT and SNEGSKA (reference sequence). DNA of the CDR3: TGCAGTGCTACCGGGACAGAGAACTATGGCTACACCTTC. Its protein is CSATGTENYGYTF.

The chain combines TRBV27 with TRBJ2-5, with D perhaps assigned TRBD1 or TRBD2 (5 bases each). Trimming removed 4 bases from V and 5 bases from J, with 17 bases in between. Germline assignment: CDR1 MNHEY and CDR2 SMNVEV (reference sequence). This CDR3 contains 15 residues. The DNA for the CDR3 is TGTGCCAGCAGTTCTACGAGGGGTGTTCGGGAGACCCAGTACTTC. This codes for CASSSTRGVRETQYF.

In this sample, this clonotype turned up a few times. V usage is TRBV29-1 and J usage is TRBJ2-2; the D is unclear. Germline V gives CDR1 SQVTM, CDR2 ANQGSEA. This CDR3 has 15 amino acids. V shed 0 bases and J shed 0 bases, with 8 bases lying between them. The CDR3 spells CSVEENGANTGELFF. CDR3 nucleotides: TGCAGCGTTGAAGAGAACGGTGCGAACACCGGGGAGCTGTTTTTT.

The chain couples TRBV6-1 to TRBJ1-1; D ambiguous. V gave up 7 bases and J gave up 0 bases, with 9 bases separating them. This CDR3 has 13 amino acids. CDR1 is MNHNS and CDR2 is SASEGT in the germline V gene. DNA for the CDR3: TGTGCCAGCACCGACCCGATGAACACTGAAGCTTTCTTT. Its protein is CASTDPMNTEAFF.

This clonotype was detected ten times or more. The chain uses TRBV5-1 and TRBJ2-5; TRBD1 might be the D (6 bases). The CDR3 contains 15 residues. Germline V lookup: CDR1 SGHRS, CDR2 YFSETQ. Trimming pared 7 bases from V and 1 base from J, leaving 17 bases between. CDR3 residues: CASAYQGHVQETQYF. The DNA for the CDR3 is TGCGCCAGCGCATACCAGGGACACGTCCAAGAGACCCAGTACTTC. Full variable domain (remainder filled in from reference TRBV5-1 and TRBJ2-5): KAGVTQTPRYLIKTRGQQVTLSCSPISGHRSVSWYQQTPGQGLQFLFEYFSETQRNKGNFPGRFSGRQFSNSRSEMNVSTLELGDSALYLCASAYQGHVQETQYFGPGTRLLVL.

As to this clonotype: Since a much larger clone is just one base distant, this may be a read error. CDR3 protein: CASSFPIGGGPGEQFF. The DNA for the CDR3 is TGTGCCAGCAGCTTTCCTATCGGGGGGGGTCCAGGAGAGCAGTTCTTC. The chain recombines TRBV11-1 with TRBJ2-1; 8 bases fit TRBD2. V gave up 3 bases and J gave up 10 bases; unmatched junction bases: 14. The germline gives CDR1 SGHAT, CDR2 FQDESV (reference sequence). The CDR3 is 16 residues long.

This chain connects TRBV6-1 to TRBJ2-5; tentative D call: TRBD1 (6 bases). CDR1 is MNHNS and CDR2 is SASEGT in the germline V gene. Trimming took off 3 bases at V and 2 bases at J, with 16 bases between the two ends. This CDR3 spans 16 amino acids. The CDR3 loop is CASSDGYRDLQETQYF. Here the CDR3 DNA reads TGTGCCAGCAGTGACGGTTACAGGGACCTACAAGAGACCCAGTACTTC.

This clonotype was recorded many times. The rearrangement links TRBV6-2 or TRBV6-3 to TRBJ1-5; D unclear. The V gene's germline CDR1 is MNHEY and CDR2 SVGEGT. The CDR3 is 13 residues long. The V end lost 2 bases, the J end lost 5 bases, and 7 bases lay between the germline ends. The CDR3 reads CASSYLWDQPQHF. DNA of the CDR3: TGTGCCAGCAGTTACCTCTGGGATCAGCCCCAGCATTTT.

This clonotype showed up many times. The chain is built from TRBV20-1 and TRBJ2-7, with TRBD1 matching 10 bases. Germline V gene data show CDR1 as DFQATT and CDR2 as SNEGSKA (reference sequence). Germline trimming cut 5 bases from V and 4 bases from J; bases unmatched to any gene: 5. The CDR3 is 13 amino acids. The CDR3, as DNA: TGCAGTGCTGCTGACAGGGGGCGATACGAGCAGTACTTC. This sequence encodes CSAADRGRYEQYF.

This chain links TRBV2 with TRBJ2-2; a possible D gene is TRBD1 (6 bases). V lost 7 bases, J lost 5 bases, and 23 bases lay in between. This CDR3 spans 17 amino acids. Germline-derived CDR1 and CDR2 are SNHLY and FYNNEI. The CDR3 spells CASKMGHRDGKTGELFF. In DNA, the CDR3 is TGTGCCAGCAAGATGGGACACCGGGACGGCAAAACCGGGGAGCTGTTTTTT.

J is TRBJ1-1 and V is TRBV27; D perhaps matches TRBD1 (5 bases). Germline values: CDR1 MNHEY, CDR2 SMNVEV (reference sequence). Trimming took 5 bases from V and 5 from J, leaving 12 bases between them. CDR3 length: 13 amino acids. The CDR3 DNA reads as TGTGCCAGCAGTATGGGGGAGAGGACTGAAGCTTTCTTT. This sequence encodes CASSMGERTEAFF.

Remarks on this clonotype: Germline and junction disagree at one end, which may indicate a read error. The genes are TRBV20-1 and TRBJ2-2, with D maybe TRBD2 (5 bases). Germline V gene sequence: CDR1 DFQATT, CDR2 SNEGSKA (reference sequence). The CDR3 contains 13 residues. The CDR3 nucleotides read TGCAGTGCTAGGACCAGACCGTTCGGGGAGCTGTCTTTT. This encodes CSARTRPFGELSF.

This clonotype has ten or more counts. The chain carries TRBV11-2 and TRBJ2-5, with D maybe TRBD2 (6 bases). Germline CDR1 reads SGHAT; CDR2 reads FQNNGV. Trimming cost V 1 base and J 2 bases, with 11 bases left between them. The length of the CDR3 is 15 residues. The CDR3 spells CASSLGWREQETQYF. CDR3 DNA sequence: TGTGCCAGCAGCTTAGGGTGGCGGGAACAAGAGACCCAGTACTTC. The entire variable domain, with the rest obtained from reference TRBV11-2 and TRBJ2-5, is as follows: EAGVAQSPRYKIIEKRQSVAFWCNPISGHATLYWYQQILGQGPKLLIQFQNNGVVDDSQLPKDRFSAERLKGVDSTLKIQPAKLEDSAVYLCASSLGWREQETQYFGPGTRLLVL.

This clonotype was observed a handful of times. The J gene is TRBJ2-4, the V gene TRBV30; D gene unclear. Trimming cost V 3 bases and J 2 bases, with 5 bases left between them. The germline V gene encodes CDR1 GTSNPN and CDR2 SVGIG (reference sequence). CDR3 length: 12 residues. CDR3 DNA sequence: TGTGCCTGGAGGGGGACCAAAAACATTCAGTACTTC. As protein: CAWRGTKNIQYF.

This clonotype has ten or more counts. The chain is built from TRBV12-3 or TRBV12-4 and TRBJ1-5; D not resolved. V was trimmed by 0 bases and J by 3 bases, leaving 6 bases between them. This CDR3 spans 14 amino acids. For the CDR3, the DNA is TGTGCCAGCAGTTTAGCGGGATACAATCAGCCCCAGCATTTT. Its protein is CASSLAGYNQPQHF.

The rearrangement uses TRBV11-3 and TRBJ2-1; 7 bases are a match to TRBD2. Germline loops: CDR1 SGHNT, CDR2 YENEEA. Trimming cost V 3 bases and J 5 bases; bases outside gene matches: 7. This CDR3 comprises 15 residues. CDR3 sequence: CASSFSGGLNNEQFF. For the CDR3, the DNA is TGTGCCAGCAGCTTTTCGGGGGGACTAAACAATGAGCAGTTCTTC.

Worth noting for this clonotype: A single base separates this from a much larger clone, so it may be a read error. The chain uses TRBV7-2 and TRBJ2-5, with 7 bases aligning to TRBD2. CDR3 length equals 15 residues. Trimming cost V 5 bases and J 5 bases; bases outside gene matches: 11. Germline V gene lookup returns CDR1 SGHTA and CDR2 FQGNSA. CDR3 DNA: TGTGCCAGCAGCCCACCTACGGGAGGCCGTGAGACCCAGTACTTC. It specifies CASSPPTGGRETQYF.

The chain employs TRBV30 and TRBJ2-5; D could derive from TRBD1 or TRBD2 (5 bases each). Germline V gene sequence: CDR1 GTSNPN, CDR2 SVGIG (reference sequence). The V end lost 1 base, the J end lost 2 bases, and 14 bases lay between the germline ends. CDR3 size: 15 residues. The CDR3 DNA reads as TGTGCCTGGAGTGCCGGGGCCAGGCGTCAAGAGACCCAGTACTTC. This encodes CAWSAGARRQETQYF.

This clonotype was counted ten times or more. This rearrangement joins TRBV12-3 or TRBV12-4 to TRBJ1-2; 10 nucleotides align to TRBD1. Trimming removed 3 bases from V and 3 bases from J; junction bases left unmatched: 4. CDR3 length: 15 amino acids. CDR3 in amino acids: CASSFLGTGDYGYTF. The DNA for the CDR3 is TGTGCCAGCAGTTTCTTGGGGACAGGGGACTATGGCTACACCTTC.

In its sample, this clonotype was seen many times. The gene calls are TRBV6-6 and TRBJ1-2; 10 bases line up with TRBD1. J was trimmed by 5 bases and V by 1 base; bases with no gene match: 7. Germline values: CDR1 MNHNY, CDR2 SVGAGI (reference sequence). The CDR3 extends over 16 amino acids. The DNA for the CDR3 is TGTGCCAGCAGTTACTTGACAGGGGGCGCTGGGTATGGCTACACCTTC. Translated: CASSYLTGGAGYGYTF.